Listed below are T cell receptor beta chains from one sample, sequenced in a study of T cell responses to AZD1222 COVID-19 vaccine. Using immunoSEQ multiplex PCR, the repertoire was profiled, and TCRdb retains in-frame clones only, with some absent. The repertoire has around 88,000 clones, 88% of them found once; the top ten carry under 13%. Sample: peripheral blood, taken on day 0 of MenACWY control vaccination. These receptors originate from an adult in good health. CDR3s include the opening cysteine and the closing phenylalanine or tryptophan. A D gene is named only where the DNA matches it firmly. Expanded clones are given a class, and other clones once, few, many or no size at all.

d_gene | abundance | j_gene | v_gene | CDR3nt | CDR3aa
TRBD2 | . | TRBJ2-1 | TRBV19 | TGTGCCAGTAGTATAGCGGGGGGTAGCTATGACAATGAGCAGTTCTTC | CASSIAGGSYDNEQFF
. | . | TRBJ1-3 | TRBV14 | TGTGCCAGCAGCCAAGATCCCGGGCGTACCTCTGGAAACACCATATATTTT | CASSQDPGRTSGNTIYF
. | once | TRBJ1-5 | TRBV18 | TGTGCCAGCTCTGTGGGACACAATAGCAATCAGCCCCAGCATTTT | CASSVGHNSNQPQHF
. | . | TRBJ1-6 | TRBV30 | TGTGCCTGGAGTGTACGTGGGAACCCTAGGAATTCACCCCTCCACTTT | CAWSVRGNPRNSPLHF
. | . | TRBJ2-1 | TRBV7-2 | TGTGCCAGCAGCCCCTCCTCTTTGGAGCCCAATGAGCAGTTCTTC | CASSPSSLEPNEQFF
. | . | TRBJ1-3 | TRBV19 | TGTGCCAGTAGTATCGGGAGTGAGTCTGGAAACACCATATATTTT | CASSIGSESGNTIYF
. | . | TRBJ1-2 | TRBV3-1/TRBV3-2 | TGTGCCAGCAGCCAAGAGGGGAAGTATGGCTACACCTTC | CASSQEGKYGYTF
TRBD2 | . | TRBJ2-1 | TRBV7-2 | TGTGCCAGCAGCCTAGGACTAGCGGGGGGAAGGAGCTCCTACAATGAGCAGTTCTTC | CASSLGLAGGRSSYNEQFF
. | . | TRBJ1-3 | TRBV6-1 | TGTGCCAGCAGTGAAGCTAGGCAGGGTACCTCTGGAAACACCATATATTTT | CASSEARQGTSGNTIYF
. | . | TRBJ2-1 | TRBV7-3 | TGTGCCAGCAGCTTAATGGGGGGCCCTTACAATGAGCAGTTCTTC | CASSLMGGPYNEQFF